This T cell receptor beta chain was sequenced in a study of tumor-infiltrating lymphocytes in primary liver carcinoma. Study summary: Patients were both men and women, whose ages ran from 30 to 69 years. The number of productive TCRbeta reads per sample ranged from roughly 3.65 to 7.13 million and was similar across tissue types. Tumors were stage T1-T3 N0M0, about 4.2 to 11 cm across. Study-wide findings and caveats: Compared with blood, tumor repertoires held significantly more in their top 250 clones.

This clonotype was detected a few times. Its specificity is not known. This CDR3 contains 15 residues. From 500 ng of total RNA, TCR beta-specific cDNA was reverse-transcribed using a constant-region primer. ARM-PCR was slightly modified, and three nested multiplex PCR rounds with it gave rise to the TCR beta libraries. Rounds one and two of PCR, each of 10 to 11 cycles, were primed with TRBV1-TRBV30 forward primers and a C-beta reverse primer. TCRdb re-called the multiplex PCR reads through MiXCR, storing one row per CDR3 protein. The sample consists of some 130,000 distinct CDR3 sequences, around two thirds of them appearing once. From roughly 21-30 mg of unsorted bulk tissue, DNA and RNA were co-extracted together.

Material for sequencing was tumor-adjacent normal liver tissue. This clonotype originated in a woman aged 55 to 70 with primary liver carcinoma and hepatitis B virus infection. The V gene is TRBV21-1, the J gene TRBJ2-7; the table names TRBD1, a call not compared with the DNA. TRBV21-1 is a recognized pseudogene. The CDR3 loop reads CASSEWGSRFHEQYF. CDR3 nucleotide sequence: TGTGCCAGCAGCGAGTGGGGGAGCAGGTTCCACGAGCAGTACTTC.